These T cell receptor beta chains were read from a single sample in a study of shared clonotypes between healthy human individuals. Libraries were prepared by immunoSEQ multiplex PCR; TCRdb keeps only in-frame clonotypes and omits some of them. The sample consists of more than 900,000 clones, about 84% of them appearing once. Sequencing used memory CD4+ T cells from PBMCs. These receptors were obtained from a man aged 18 to 30 in good health. Some clones in this sample may be carry-over from other donors' samples. Each CDR3 is given without its conserved first and last residue.

j_call,v_call,cdr3_length,cdr3_aa
TRBJ2-3,TRBV28,10,ASSLGGDTQY
TRBJ2-1,TRBV5-1,13,ASSLDLAGVNEQF
TRBJ2-1,TRBV4-3,13,ASSQGPSGSSEQF
TRBJ2-5,TRBV7-2,10,ASSLLWETQY
TRBJ2-2,TRBV21-1,10,ASERAIGELF
TRBJ1-2,TRBV5-4,12,ASSYGQGASGYT
TRBJ2-3,TRBV27,15,ASSLTGTGAHGDTQY
TRBJ2-7,TRBV7-9,14,ASSAVEGMGEFEQY
TRBJ1-5,TRBV30,11,AWSYGENQPQH
TRBJ2-3,TRBV5-1,13,ASSLGTGGGDTQY
TRBJ2-6,TRBV28,13,ASSPSGTGANVLT
TRBJ2-3,TRBV9,15,ASSANPGLGPTDTQY
TRBJ2-1,TRBV2,13,ASREDFLSYNEQF
TRBJ2-1,TRBV7-2,9,ASSLTHEQF
TRBJ1-4,TRBV6-6,11,ASSYRSNEKLF
TRBJ2-7,TRBV7-9,11,ASSSARGSEQY
TRBJ1-2,TRBV6-5,13,ASRSAGARAYGYT
TRBJ2-1,TRBV5-1,12,ASSFRSDYNEQF
TRBJ2-2,TRBV19,17,ASRGASGLRGANTGELF
TRBJ2-3,TRBV7-2,13,ASSIRQQGGVPQY
TRBJ1-5,TRBV2,15,ASSPGLGGPPNQPQH
TRBJ2-2,TRBV9,16,ASSVAVGQGAVTGELF
TRBJ2-5,TRBV4-2,14,ASSQPLAGGQETQY
TRBJ1-1,TRBV29-1,11,SVVSSGYTEAF
TRBJ2-5,TRBV6-1,10,ASSESGGAQY
TRBJ2-7,TRBV6-5,11,ASSYRGRFEQY
TRBJ2-5,TRBV5-6,10,ASSRAKETQY
TRBJ1-1,TRBV20-1,9,SARGTGEAF
TRBJ2-7,TRBV7-8,11,ASSRGQIYEQY
TRBJ1-1,TRBV7-9,11,ASSLQGAAEAF
TRBJ2-5,TRBV5-1,12,ASSLQGMRETQY
TRBJ1-3,TRBV5-4,12,ASSPGHSGNTIY
TRBJ2-5,TRBV29-1,9,SVEDPPSYY
TRBJ1-1,TRBV6-5,14,ASSYRRVGVNTEAF
TRBJ1-2,TRBV29-1,10,SVEAVIYGYT
TRBJ2-5,TRBV5-1,10,ASSFTEETQY
TRBJ2-7,TRBV5-4,12,ASSQGGASYEQY
TRBJ1-1,TRBV27,12,ASSLSRGRVEAF
TRBJ2-1,TRBV27,11,ASSPSAYNEQF
TRBJ2-7,TRBV6-6,9,ASSYRGEQY
TRBJ2-2,TRBV7-3,14,ASSLGTPGGTGELF
TRBJ1-1,TRBV29-1,11,SVHDRSGTEAF
TRBJ1-5,TRBV11-3,15,ASSLGLGQYSNQPQH
TRBJ2-6,TRBV5-4,13,ASNPTGAGANVLT
TRBJ2-4,TRBV6-1,9,ASDIGNIQY
TRBJ1-1,TRBV30,10,AWSVSRSEAF
TRBJ1-1,TRBV11-3,11,ASSFTANTEAF
TRBJ1-2,TRBV19,14,ASSTKTGSVPGGYT
TRBJ2-1,TRBV4-3,14,ASSQDPPNRGNEQF
TRBJ2-5,TRBV5-6,13,ASSSGTGGRETQY